This T cell receptor (beta chain) is drawn from a study of early T cells in non-severe SARS-CoV-2 infection. Whole-study context: RNA in bulk from unsorted whole blood was sequenced, and chains were unpaired.

General study findings and limits: Lookups in VDJdb leaned toward anti-spike CD8 responses and missed private and CD4 specificities.

Attachment of unique molecular identifiers to individual cDNA molecules was performed. TCRdb redid the calling of the 5' RACE reads with MiXCR, one entry per CDR3 protein. Of over 30,000 distinct CDR3 sequences listed, approximately 5.2% are singletons. This clonotype was seen a handful of times. Its cognate antigen is unknown. V was clipped by 3 bases and J by 4 bases, with 13 bases between them. Germline V gene data show CDR1 as SSHAT and CDR2 as FNYEAQ (reference sequence). CDR3 length: 15 amino acids. This clonotype was obtained from an adult who was a healthcare worker with PCR-confirmed SARS-CoV-2 infection or an uninfected control (not recorded which). This chain joins TRBV7-7 and TRBJ2-1, with D possibly TRBD2 on 6 matching bases. The material sequenced was whole blood. CDR3 bases: TGTGCCAGCAGCTTGTTAGTTGGGGGGTACAATGAGCAGTTCTTC. Translating it yields CASSLLVGGYNEQFF.